These 30 T cell receptor beta chains were sequenced from one sample in a study of beta chain features in type 1 diabetes. The entirety of the isolated RNA underwent reverse transcription, so expressed TCRB transcripts were sequenced. TCRdb's table, derived via immunoSEQ multiplex PCR, lists solely in-frame clones and lacks some. The sample has approximately 470,000 clones, 30% seen once. Sample: naive CD4+ T cells from blood. The receptors stem from a man aged 18 to 35 in good health.

The rearrangement joins TRBV5-4 to TRBJ2-3; 12 bases match TRBD2. Germline CDR1 SGHNT, CDR2 YYREEE (reference sequence). V lost 4 bases to trimming and J lost 3 bases; unmatched junction nucleotides: 3. The CDR3 length is 15 residues. CDR3 residues: CASSRTSGATDTQYF. For the CDR3, the DNA is TGTGCCAGCAGCCGGACTAGCGGGGCAACAGATACGCAGTATTTT.

A few counts support this clone. The chain couples TRBV7-6 to TRBJ2-7; no clear D gene. Germline CDR1 is SGHVS and CDR2 is FNYEAQ. The CDR3 sequence is 15 residues long. The V and J ends lost 1 base and 0 bases respectively, with 10 bases between them. The CDR3 sequence: CASSLGQFNSYEQYF. The CDR3 DNA follows: TGTGCCAGCAGCTTAGGACAATTTAACTCCTACGAGCAGTACTTC.

The chain employs TRBV7-6 and TRBJ2-3; the match to TRBD2 covers 7 bases. Germline CDR1 SGHVS, CDR2 FNYEAQ. V shed 10 bases and J 11 bases; nucleotides not matched to a gene: 9. The CDR3 has 11 amino acids. The CDR3 sequence is CATGGLEGQYF. In DNA, the CDR3 is TGTGCCACGGGAGGCCTAGAGGGGCAGTATTTT.

This clone was counted a few times. V and J are TRBV25-1 and TRBJ2-5; the D gene is possibly TRBD1 (5 bases). The germline V gene encodes CDR1 MGHDK and CDR2 SYGVNS. V dropped 3 bases and J dropped 2 bases, with 16 bases sitting between them. This CDR3 spans 16 amino acids. CDR3 residues: CASSEWGSSKQETQYF. The CDR3 DNA sequence: TGTGCCAGCAGTGAGTGGGGCTCATCCAAGCAAGAGACCCAGTACTTC.

The chain has TRBV12-5 and TRBJ2-5; no reliable D call. Germline-derived CDR1 and CDR2 are LGHNT and FRNRAP. The CDR3 is made up of 13 amino acids. V was pared by 1 base and J by 5 bases, with 8 bases between. The CDR3 bases are TGTGCTAGTGGTTTGGACAGTTGGGAGACCCAGTACTTC. This translates into CASGLDSWETQYF.

V is TRBV29-1 and J is TRBJ1-1; D is perhaps TRBD1 (5 bases). Per germline, CDR1 SQVTM and CDR2 ANQGSEA. This CDR3 contains 14 residues. V was trimmed by 1 base and J by 6 bases, leaving 15 bases between them. The CDR3 DNA reads as TGCAGCGTTGAAGGGGACGGCTATCCTCCTGAAGCTTTCTTT. It yields the protein CSVEGDGYPPEAFF.

The chain couples TRBV29-1 to TRBJ1-2, with D possibly being TRBD1 (6 bases). The length of the CDR3 is 12 residues. Germline lookup yields CDR1 SQVTM and CDR2 ANQGSEA. Trimming shortened V by 2 bases and J by 6 bases, and 10 bases separated the two germline ends. CDR3 bases: TGCAGCGTTGAAATCGGGGGCAATGGCTACACCTTC. Its protein product is CSVEIGGNGYTF.

CDR3 in amino acids: CASSIGAGAGKNIQYF. CDR3 nucleotide sequence: TGTGCCAGCAGCATTGGAGCGGGAGCTGGCAAAAACATTCAGTACTTC. The chain uses TRBV9 and TRBJ2-4, with TRBD2 matching 8 bases. The germline V gene has CDR1 SGDLS and CDR2 YYNGEE. There are 16 residues in the CDR3. V lost 4 bases and J lost 3; bases outside the gene matches: 9.

The V call is TRBV28, the J call TRBJ1-5; D remains unclear. CDR1 and CDR2 from the germline V gene are MDHEN and SYDVKM. V shed 2 bases and J shed 5 bases, with 13 bases lying between them. The CDR3 length is 15 residues. CDR3 loop: CASSLPQAGDQPQHF. The CDR3 nucleotides are TGTGCCAGCAGTTTACCCCAGGCCGGAGATCAGCCCCAGCATTTT.

The chain joins TRBV5-1 to TRBJ2-3; tentatively, D is TRBD2 (5 bases). Trimming removed 4 bases from V and 1 base from J, with 16 bases in between. CDR1 and CDR2 (germline): SGHRS, YFSETQ. The CDR3 runs 16 residues. The CDR3 is CASSLYPGLGTDTQYF. The CDR3 region has the DNA TGCGCCAGCAGCCTTTATCCCGGACTGGGCACAGATACGCAGTATTTT.

This rearrangement joins TRBV5-1 to TRBJ1-1; D might be TRBD1 (5 bases). V dropped 0 bases and J dropped 1 base, with 13 bases sitting between them. The CDR3 is 16 amino acids. Germline-derived CDR1 and CDR2 are SGHRS and YFSETQ. The CDR3 protein is CASSLEAGGANTEAFF. In DNA form, the CDR3 reads TGCGCCAGCAGCTTGGAGGCAGGAGGGGCGAACACTGAAGCTTTCTTT.

This chain uses TRBV7-9 with TRBJ2-5, with a weak D call TRBD1 (5 bases). CDR3 length: 12 amino acids. Trimming took 10 bases from V and 1 from J, leaving 10 bases between them. Germline CDR1 SEHNR, CDR2 FQNEAQ (reference sequence). The CDR3 is CATQGLQETQYF. CDR3 DNA sequence: TGTGCCACCCAGGGCCTCCAAGAGACCCAGTACTTC.

This clone was counted a few times. This sequence joins TRBV7-9 and TRBJ1-1; D is unresolved. The germline gives CDR1 SEHNR, CDR2 FQNEAQ (reference sequence). With 6 bases removed from V and 5 bases from J, the gap between germline ends came to 7 bases. The CDR3 totals 11 residues. DNA of the CDR3: TGTGCCAGCAGTTTACTTACTGAAGCTTTCTTT. Translated, it gives CASSLLTEAFF.

V is TRBV30 and J is TRBJ2-2; 8 positions match TRBD2. This CDR3 is 15 amino acids long. CDR1 GTSNPN and CDR2 SVGIG come from the germline V gene (reference sequence). The V and J ends lost 5 bases and 5 bases, in that order; junction bases with no gene match: 10. The CDR3 loop reads CAWLRGTRGTGELFF. CDR3 nucleotide sequence: TGTGCCTGGCTACGCGGGACTAGGGGTACCGGGGAGCTGTTTTTT. Combining the CDR3 with reference TRBV30 and TRBJ2-2 gives the whole variable domain SQTIHQWPATLVQPVGSPLSLECTVEGTSNPNLYWYRQAAGRGLQLLFYSVGIGQISSEVPQNLSASRPQDRQFILSSKKLLLSDSGFYLCAWLRGTRGTGELFFGEGSRLTVL.

This sequence joins TRBV11-3 and TRBJ2-1; 9 bases agree with TRBD1. The CDR3 is 15 residues long. Germline CDR1 and CDR2: SGHNT and YENEEA. The junction had 7 bases not matched to a gene; V was cut back by 5 bases and J by 5 bases. The CDR3 nucleotides read TGTGCCAGCAGCCCGGGACAGGGTCATAACAATGAGCAGTTCTTC. It translates to CASSPGQGHNNEQFF.

The rearrangement joins TRBV30 to TRBJ2-2, with D possibly matching TRBD2 (7 bases). The CDR3 covers 15 residues. Per the germline V gene, CDR1 is GTSNPN and CDR2 is SVGIG (reference sequence). The V and J ends lost 2 bases and 5 bases respectively, with 15 bases between them. In DNA, the CDR3 is TGTGCCTGGAGTAGGGGGAGGGCCTGGACCGGGGAGCTGTTTTTT. This sequence encodes CAWSRGRAWTGELFF.

A few counts support this clone. The chain has TRBV10-3 and TRBJ1-4; a weak D match, TRBD1 (5 bases). The CDR3 is 13 amino acids. V lost 6 bases and J 6 bases, leaving 11 bases between the germline ends. Germline V lookup: CDR1 ENHRY, CDR2 SYGVKD. The CDR3 nucleotides read TGTGCCATCAGATCCGGGACCCATGAAAAACTGTTTTTT. Its protein is CAIRSGTHEKLFF.

The chain joins TRBV7-2 to TRBJ2-7; D possibly uses TRBD1 or TRBD2 (5 bases each). The germline V and J ends were trimmed by 2 bases and 9 bases, with 17 bases remaining between them. Per the germline V gene, CDR1 is SGHTA and CDR2 is FQGNSA. CDR3 size: 14 residues. CDR3 sequence: CASSLSGDGLGQYF. The CDR3 DNA follows: TGTGCCAGCAGCTTATCCGGGGACGGCCTGGGGCAGTACTTC. Together with reference TRBV7-2 and TRBJ2-7, the CDR3 gives the full variable domain: GAGVSQSPSNKVTEKGKDVELRCDPISGHTALYWYRQSLGQGLEFLIYFQGNSAPDKSGLPSDRFSAERTGGSVSTLTIQRTQQEDSAVYLCASSLSGDGLGQYFGPGTRLTVT.

In its sample, this clone was seen a few times. The chain combines TRBV5-6 with TRBJ2-7; D might be TRBD2 (6 bases). Trimming took 3 bases from V and 3 from J, leaving 10 bases between them. This CDR3 is 13 amino acids long. Germline V gives CDR1 SGHDT, CDR2 YYEEEE. The CDR3 DNA sequence: TGTGCCAGCAGCTCCGCCGGGGGCTACGAGCAGTACTTC. Translation: CASSSAGGYEQYF.

Turning to this clone: The identical CDR3 is also encoded by other nucleotide sequences in the sample. CDR3 bases: TGCGCCAGCAGCTTAGGACAGGCTATCTCTGGGGCCAACGTCCTGACTTTC. It codes for CASSLGQAISGANVLTF. The chain combines TRBV5-1 with TRBJ2-6; 7 bases are shared with TRBD1. V dropped 2 bases and J dropped 0; count of bases not matched to a gene: 5. CDR3 length: 17 amino acids. Per germline, CDR1 SGHRS and CDR2 YFSETQ.

This clone was observed a handful of times. The sample contains more than one DNA sequence encoding this CDR3. The rearrangement joins TRBV29-1 to TRBJ2-7, with TRBD1 identical over 10 bases. This CDR3 contains 13 residues. The trim removed 6 bases at V and 3 bases at J, leaving 5 bases unmatched. Per the germline V gene, CDR1 is SQVTM and CDR2 is ANQGSEA. The chain's CDR3 is CSVYRDRGYEQYF. The CDR3 DNA reads as TGCAGCGTGTACCGGGACAGGGGCTACGAGCAGTACTTC.

This clone has a handful of counts. In the same sample, other DNA sequences code for this CDR3. The rearrangement joins TRBV30 to TRBJ1-1; 9 bases are a match to TRBD1. CDR1 and CDR2 from the germline V gene are GTSNPN and SVGIG (reference sequence). V shed 1 base and J 3 bases; nucleotides not matched to a gene: 0. The CDR3 extends over 13 amino acids. The DNA for the CDR3 is TGTGCCTGGAGTGGACAGGGGGACACTGAAGCTTTCTTT. Its protein is CAWSGQGDTEAFF.

Concerning this clone itself: The sample has other DNA sequences that encode this CDR3 too. The V and J genes are TRBV9 and TRBJ2-1; D remains unclear. CDR1 SGDLS and CDR2 YYNGEE come from the germline V gene. This CDR3 is 15 amino acids long. With 0 bases removed from V and 0 bases from J, the gap between germline ends came to 7 bases. The CDR3 region is CASSVGGPSYNEQFF. The CDR3 DNA reads as TGTGCCAGCAGCGTAGGAGGCCCCTCCTACAATGAGCAGTTCTTC.

This chain links TRBV7-3 with TRBJ1-2, with D uncertain. The CDR3 runs 13 residues. Germline V lookup: CDR1 SGHTA, CDR2 FQGTGA. The V and J ends lost 1 base and 2 bases respectively, with 5 bases between them. CDR3 sequence (DNA): TGTGCCAGCAGCTTAATTACGAACTATGGCTACACCTTC. This sequence encodes CASSLITNYGYTF.

This clone came up a few times. The chain joins TRBV9 to TRBJ1-2; tentative D call: TRBD1 (5 bases). V lost 0 bases to trimming and J lost 3 bases, with 12 bases between them. This CDR3 comprises 15 residues. Germline assignment: CDR1 SGDLS and CDR2 YYNGEE. CDR3 residues: CASSVAGAWDYGYTF. As DNA, the CDR3 is TGTGCCAGCAGCGTAGCTGGGGCCTGGGACTATGGCTACACCTTC.

The CDR3 nucleotides are TGTGCCAGCAGCCAAGCCTATAGGGTTAGCTCCTACGAGCAGTACTTC. It translates to CASSQAYRVSSYEQYF. The chain recombines TRBV14 with TRBJ2-7, with D uncertain. The CDR3 loop spans 16 amino acids. With 1 base removed from V and 0 bases from J, the gap between germline ends came to 13 bases. Germline V gene data show CDR1 as SGHDN and CDR2 as FVKESK.

The chain links TRBV7-8 to TRBJ2-1; D is unresolved. This CDR3 region has 12 residues. The germline V and J ends were trimmed by 6 bases and 9 bases, with 12 bases remaining between them. Germline V gene data show CDR1 as SGHVS and CDR2 as FQNEAQ. The CDR3 sequence: CASSRGLGEQFF. As DNA, the CDR3 is TGTGCCAGCAGTCGAGGATTGGGTGAGCAGTTCTTC.

This clone has a handful of counts. The rearrangement joins TRBV7-9 to TRBJ2-7; tentatively, D is TRBD1 or TRBD2 (5 bases each). This CDR3 comprises 17 residues. V was cut by 4 bases and J by 6 bases, with 25 bases left in between. CDR1 SEHNR and CDR2 FQNEAQ come from the germline V gene (reference sequence). The CDR3: CASSSLVQAGISGEQYF. The CDR3 region has the DNA TGTGCCAGCAGCTCCCTTGTACAGGCCGGGATCTCCGGCGAGCAGTACTTC.

About this clone itself: The same CDR3 can be traced to other DNA sequences in this sample. This rearrangement joins TRBV10-3 to TRBJ2-1; 8 bases are shared with TRBD1. Germline trimming cut 2 bases from V and 4 bases from J; bases unmatched to any gene: 1. The germline V gene has CDR1 ENHRY and CDR2 SYGVKD. The CDR3 runs 14 residues. The CDR3 sequence: CAISEDRGYNEQFF. DNA of the CDR3: TGTGCCATCAGTGAGGACAGGGGATACAATGAGCAGTTCTTC.

The gene calls are TRBV30 and TRBJ2-3; TRBD2 aligns across 12 bases. CDR1 is GTSNPN and CDR2 is SVGIG in the germline V gene (reference sequence). With 0 bases clipped from V and 4 bases from J, the junction kept 8 bases outside the gene matches. The CDR3 covers 17 residues. The CDR3 region is CAWSVGTTSGSADTQYF. In nucleotides, the CDR3 is TGTGCCTGGAGTGTTGGCACGACTAGCGGGAGTGCAGATACGCAGTATTTT.